Listed below are T cell receptor beta chains from one sample, sequenced in a study of blood T cell repertoires in COVID-19. Produced via immunoSEQ multiplex PCR; TCRdb's table is partial and in-frame only. The sample lists tens of thousands of clones; around 87% were seen once. Sequenced input: peripheral blood. The receptors were gathered from a woman over 75 with COVID-19, enrolled during active disease. The CDR3 runs from the conserved cysteine through the conserved F or W. The D gene is left open where the match is weak. Size tells how often a clone was seen (once, few, many) or the class of an expanded clone, and some rows leave it out.

v_gene	d_gene	j_gene	abundance	CDR3nt	CDR3aa
TRBV18	TRBD2	TRBJ2-5	NA	TGTGCCAGCTCACTAAATAGCGGGAGCCAAGAGACCCAGTACTTC	CASSLNSGSQETQYF
TRBV18	NA	TRBJ1-1	NA	TGTGCCAGCTCACCTTACAGGGACATGAACACTGAAGCTTTCTTT	CASSPYRDMNTEAFF
TRBV2	NA	TRBJ2-7	NA	TGTGCCAGCAATATTCCGGGACAAATTTACGAGCAGTACTTC	CASNIPGQIYEQYF
TRBV2	TRBD1	TRBJ2-2	few	TGTGCCAGCAGTATGACAGGGAACGCCGGGGAGCTGTTTTTT	CASSMTGNAGELFF
TRBV5-1	NA	TRBJ2-3	NA	TGCGCCAGCAGCTTGGGGCGGGACACAGATACGCAGTATTTT	CASSLGRDTDTQYF
TRBV30	NA	TRBJ1-1	NA	TGTGCCTGGGCGGGACACAGGAACACTGAAGCTTTCTTT	CAWAGHRNTEAFF
TRBV7-9	NA	TRBJ2-3	NA	TGTGCCAGCAGCCCCCACGGAGATACGCAGTATTTT	CASSPHGDTQYF
TRBV5-4	TRBD2	TRBJ2-2	few	TGTGCCAGCAGCTTGGGACTAGCGGGGAACACCGGGGAGCTGTTTTTT	CASSLGLAGNTGELFF
TRBV27	NA	TRBJ2-1	NA	TGTGCCAGCAGTTTCTTTGGCAGCTCCTACAATGAGCAGTTCTTC	CASSFFGSSYNEQFF
TRBV5-6	TRBD2	TRBJ2-3	NA	TGTGCCAGCAGCTTGAGACTAGCGGGGTCGGCAGATACGCAGTATTTT	CASSLRLAGSADTQYF
TRBV12-5	NA	TRBJ1-2	NA	TGTGCTAGTGCCACAGCATCGGAGGCAGCTTATTCTAACTATGGCTACACCTTC	CASATASEAAYSNYGYTF
TRBV18	NA	TRBJ1-3	NA	TGTGCCAGCTCACCACAAGGAGGTAACACCATATATTTT	CASSPQGGNTIYF
TRBV18	NA	TRBJ2-2	once	TGTGCCAGCTCACCACCGTACAGGGCTATGAACACCGGGGAGCTGTTTTTT	CASSPPYRAMNTGELFF
TRBV5-1	TRBD1	TRBJ2-3	NA	TGCGCCAGCAGCAACCGGACAGGGAGAACAGATACGCAGTATTTT	CASSNRTGRTDTQYF
TRBV11-2	TRBD1	TRBJ1-2	NA	TGTGCCAGCAGCTTACGCAGCCTTGACAGGGGATATGGCTACACCTTC	CASSLRSLDRGYGYTF
TRBV19	TRBD1	TRBJ2-6	NA	TGTGCCAGTAGCGGGACAGGGGGCTTTGGGGCCAACGTCCTGACTTTC	CASSGTGGFGANVLTF
TRBV18	NA	TRBJ2-7	NA	TGTGCCAGCTCACCACTGACTAAGGGTGGCGAGCAGTACTTC	CASSPLTKGGEQYF
TRBV7-9	NA	TRBJ2-4	NA	TGTGCCAGCAGCTTAGGGCCGAGCGGAGCCAAAAACATTCAGTACTTC	CASSLGPSGAKNIQYF
TRBV7-2	NA	TRBJ2-3	NA	TGTGCCAGCAGCGCGAAAGATACGCAGTATTTT	CASSAKDTQYF
TRBV5-1	NA	TRBJ2-7	NA	TGCGCCAGCAGCGACCACGGACAGCTTTACGAGCAGTACTTC	CASSDHGQLYEQYF
TRBV5-1	TRBD1	TRBJ2-6	NA	TGCGCCAGCAGCTTGACAGGGGCTGGGGCCAACGTCCTGACTTTC	CASSLTGAGANVLTF
TRBV5-1	NA	TRBJ1-3	NA	TGCGCCAGCAGCTTGATAGGTCCCTCCAATAACAGGGCCTCTGGAAACACCATATATTTT	CASSLIGPSNNRASGNTIYF
TRBV5-6	NA	TRBJ2-1	NA	TGTGCCAGCAGCCCAGGCCGGGGCTACAATGAGCAGTTCTTC	CASSPGRGYNEQFF
TRBV3-1/TRBV3-2	TRBD1	TRBJ1-6	NA	TGTGCCAGCAGCACCCGGGACAGCGGGTTTAGTTCACCCCTCCACTTT	CASSTRDSGFSSPLHF
TRBV3-1/TRBV3-2	TRBD1	TRBJ1-1	NA	TGTGCCAGCAGCCAAGGGACAGGGTATTTGAGAGAGAGAACTGAAGCTTTCTTT	CASSQGTGYLRERTEAFF
TRBV28	TRBD1	TRBJ1-3	NA	TGTGCCAGCAGTAACCCGACAGGGCAAGGAAACACCATATATTTT	CASSNPTGQGNTIYF
TRBV12-3/TRBV12-4	NA	TRBJ2-1	NA	TGTGCCAGCAGTTTAGCGCGGGGTAATGAGCAGTTCTTC	CASSLARGNEQFF
TRBV5-1	TRBD1	TRBJ1-6	few	TGCGCCAGCAGTTCTGGGACAGGCAATAATTCACCCCTCCACTTT	CASSSGTGNNSPLHF
TRBV9	TRBD1	TRBJ2-7	NA	TGTGCCAGCAGCGTAGGAGGGGGCTTGGAGCAGTACTTC	CASSVGGGLEQYF
TRBV7-9	NA	TRBJ1-6	once	TGTGCCAGCAGCTTTGGGGCAGGGGTGGGTTCACCCCTCCACTTT	CASSFGAGVGSPLHF
TRBV3-1/TRBV3-2	TRBD2	TRBJ2-3	once	TGTGCCAGCAGCCACAGCGGGGGCACAGATACGCAGTATTTT	CASSHSGGTDTQYF